A selection of T cell receptor beta chains follows, all from one sample in a study of blood T cell repertoires in COVID-19. Here immunoSEQ multiplex PCR was the method, and the copy in TCRdb shows in-frame clones only, minus some. The profile shows 95,000 to 100,000 clones, more than 70% of them singletons. The sequenced material came from peripheral blood. Receptor source: a woman aged 30 to 39 with acute or convalescent COVID-19. CDR3s include the opening cysteine and the closing phenylalanine or tryptophan. D genes are given only for firm matches. For some rows the clone size is stated as once, few or many, or as a class when expanded; others skip it.

j_call,d_call,clone_size,v_call,cdr3_aa,cdr3_nt
TRBJ2-7,TRBD2,-,TRBV11-3,CASSFLAGGSYEQYF,TGTGCCAGCAGCTTCCTAGCGGGGGGCTCCTACGAGCAGTACTTC
TRBJ1-5,-,-,TRBV5-1,CASSLGREEPQHF,TGCGCCAGCAGCTTGGGCAGGGAAGAGCCCCAGCATTTT
TRBJ2-3,-,once,TRBV21-1,CASSKRLAGGTDTQYF,TGTGCCAGCAGCAAACGTCTGGCGGGGGGCACAGATACGCAGTATTTT
TRBJ2-6,-,once,TRBV21-1,CATLPGQGCLNSSGANVLTF,TGTGCCACCCTACCGGGACAGGGTTGCCTAAATTCCTCTGGGGCCAACGTCCTGACTTTC
TRBJ1-5,-,once,TRBV11-2,CASSLDGRGDQPQHF,TGTGCCAGCAGCTTAGATGGCCGAGGTGATCAGCCCCAGCATTTT
TRBJ2-7,TRBD1,-,TRBV28,CASSQLGFRTGYEQYF,TGTGCCAGCAGTCAACTGGGTTTTAGGACAGGGTACGAGCAGTACTTC
TRBJ1-2,-,-,TRBV6-5,CASSSQGYGYTF,TGTGCCAGCAGTTCCCAGGGTTATGGCTACACCTTC
TRBJ2-2,TRBD2,-,TRBV5-1,CASSSSSGVGGELFF,TGCGCCAGCAGCTCCTCTAGCGGGGTTGGCGGGGAGCTGTTTTTT
TRBJ2-1,-,-,TRBV6-5,CASSYSTGSSYNEQFF,TGTGCCAGCAGTTACTCGACGGGGAGCTCCTACAATGAGCAGTTCTTC
TRBJ1-3,-,once,TRBV25-1,CASSEPGDLTGNTIYF,TGTGCCAGCAGTGAACCAGGGGATTTAACTGGAAACACCATATATTTT
TRBJ2-2,TRBD1,few,TRBV6-6,CASRTGDGTGELFF,TGTGCCAGCAGGACAGGGGACGGCACCGGGGAGCTGTTTTTT
TRBJ2-1,-,-,TRBV5-1,CASSLGQGEQFF,TGCGCCAGCAGCTTGGGACAAGGTGAGCAGTTCTTC
TRBJ1-5,TRBD1,-,TRBV19,CASSIFTGTGDFYSNQPQHF,TGTGCCAGTAGTATATTCACCGGGACAGGAGACTTTTATAGCAATCAGCCCCAGCATTTT
TRBJ2-3,TRBD1,-,TRBV5-1,CASSFGQGYVDTQYF,TGCGCCAGCAGCTTCGGACAGGGGTACGTGGATACGCAGTATTTT
TRBJ1-2,-,-,TRBV3-1/TRBV3-2,CASSLRGSGVYGYTF,TGTGCCAGCAGCTTGCGGGGGTCCGGAGTTTATGGCTACACCTTC
TRBJ1-6,-,-,TRBV6-5,CASSLESNSPLHF,TGTGCCAGCAGTTTAGAGAGCAATTCACCCCTCCACTTT
TRBJ1-2,-,-,TRBV6-5,CASFRGYGYGYTF,TGTGCCAGCTTTAGGGGGTATGGCTATGGCTACACCTTC
TRBJ1-1,TRBD1,-,TRBV12-3/TRBV12-4,CASSQQGARAFF,TGTGCCAGCAGTCAACAGGGGGCGCGGGCTTTCTTT
TRBJ1-2,TRBD1,-,TRBV6-1,CASSEYRGPYGYTF,TGTGCCAGCAGTGAATATAGGGGGCCCTATGGCTACACCTTC
TRBJ1-2,-,-,TRBV13,CASSGGNYGYTF,TGTGCCAGCAGCGGAGGGAACTATGGCTACACCTTC
TRBJ1-4,-,-,TRBV11-2,CASSSLVGRGFNEKLFF,TGTGCCAGCAGCTCCCTTGTGGGGCGGGGTTTTAATGAAAAACTGTTTTTT
TRBJ1-1,-,-,TRBV28,CASSLTEKAFF,TGTGCCAGCAGTCTTACAGAAAAAGCTTTCTTT
TRBJ1-1,-,-,TRBV30,CAWSQVGGTEAFF,TGTGCCTGGAGTCAGGTTGGAGGCACTGAAGCTTTCTTT
TRBJ1-4,TRBD1,once,TRBV5-6,CASSPGQGVATNEKLFF,TGTGCCAGCAGTCCAGGACAGGGTGTCGCAACTAATGAAAAACTGTTTTTT
TRBJ2-7,-,-,TRBV27,CASSPEGGGLSYEQYF,TGTGCCAGCAGTCCCGAGGGGGGGGGACTCTCCTACGAGCAGTACTTC
TRBJ1-5,TRBD1,-,TRBV6-5,CASSRTGGFNQPQHF,TGTGCCAGCAGTCGGACAGGTGGCTTCAATCAGCCCCAGCATTTT
TRBJ1-1,-,-,TRBV13,CASSFHRTVTTEAFF,TGTGCCAGCAGCTTTCATCGCACGGTCACCACTGAAGCTTTCTTT
TRBJ1-1,-,-,TRBV2,CASSATPDRSGSEAFF,TGTGCCAGCAGTGCGACCCCAGACAGGTCAGGCTCTGAAGCTTTCTTT
TRBJ1-6,TRBD1,-,TRBV11-2,CASSPSGQKDFNSPLHF,TGTGCCAGCAGCCCTTCGGGACAGAAGGATTTTAATTCACCCCTCCACTTT
TRBJ2-7,-,-,TRBV6-6,CATRGSPSSYEQYF,TGTGCCACCCGAGGGAGCCCTAGCTCCTACGAGCAGTACTTC
TRBJ2-4,-,once,TRBV2,CASLAPALAKNIQYF,TGTGCCAGCTTGGCCCCCGCTCTAGCCAAAAACATTCAGTACTTC
TRBJ2-2,TRBD2,-,TRBV3-1/TRBV3-2,CASSTLGLAGTTGELFF,TGTGCCAGCAGCACTCTTGGACTAGCGGGGACTACCGGGGAGCTGTTTTTT
TRBJ1-5,-,-,TRBV3-1/TRBV3-2,CASSPGLQGRQPQHF,TGTGCCAGCAGCCCCGGATTACAGGGTAGACAGCCCCAGCATTTT
TRBJ1-2,-,few,TRBV6-5,CASSTTFGGYTF,TGTGCCAGCAGTACGACTTTCGGGGGCTACACCTTC
TRBJ2-7,TRBD1,once,TRBV9,CASSVGDSDYEQYF,TGTGCCAGCAGCGTAGGGGACAGCGACTACGAGCAGTACTTC
TRBJ1-5,-,-,TRBV15,CATRRGGGSNQPQHF,TGTGCCACCAGGAGGGGGGGAGGGAGCAATCAGCCCCAGCATTTT
TRBJ2-7,-,-,TRBV5-1,CASSLAQDSHSYEQYF,TGCGCCAGCAGCTTGGCCCAGGACAGCCACTCCTACGAGCAGTACTTC
TRBJ1-2,TRBD1,-,TRBV4-1,CASSQRQGDGYTF,TGCGCCAGCAGCCAAAGACAGGGGGATGGCTACACCTTC
TRBJ1-3,-,-,TRBV28,CASSLEADSRAGNTIYF,TGTGCCAGCAGTTTGGAGGCAGACTCAAGGGCTGGAAACACCATATATTTT
TRBJ2-1,TRBD2,-,TRBV13,CASSLPGLAGGRTQQFF,TGTGCCAGCAGTCTTCCGGGACTAGCGGGGGGACGTACCCAGCAGTTCTTC
TRBJ2-2,TRBD2,-,TRBV7-8,CASSLALWMRGTGELFF,TGTGCCAGCAGCTTAGCACTTTGGATGCGGGGGACCGGGGAGCTGTTTTTT
TRBJ1-1,TRBD1,once,TRBV28,CASSLLQGEAFF,TGTGCCAGCAGTTTATTACAGGGGGAAGCTTTCTTT
TRBJ1-5,-,-,TRBV28,CASLLTQGQAQPQHF,TGTGCCAGCCTTCTTACCCAGGGGCAGGCTCAGCCCCAGCATTTT
TRBJ2-3,-,-,TRBV7-8,CASSFTSQDTQYF,TGTGCCAGCAGCTTTACTAGCCAAGATACGCAGTATTTT
TRBJ2-1,TRBD2,-,TRBV19,CASIPRGEAGSYNEQFF,TGTGCCAGTATCCCCCGCGGAGAAGCGGGGTCCTACAATGAGCAGTTCTTC
TRBJ2-7,-,-,TRBV5-1,CASSLIGSTYEQYF,TGCGCCAGCAGCTTGATAGGGAGTACCTACGAGCAGTACTTC
TRBJ2-7,-,-,TRBV3-1/TRBV3-2,CASSQVGVYEQYF,TGTGCCAGCAGCCAAGTCGGGGTTTACGAGCAGTACTTC
TRBJ1-4,-,few,TRBV7-9,CASSDAADGFLNEKLFF,TGTGCCAGCAGCGACGCGGCGGATGGTTTTCTGAATGAAAAACTGTTTTTT
TRBJ2-2,-,-,TRBV25-1,CASSEGQPNTGELFF,TGTGCCAGCAGTGAAGGGCAGCCGAACACCGGGGAGCTGTTTTTT
TRBJ1-1,-,-,TRBV14,CASSQDPRTAGMNTEAFF,TGTGCCAGCAGCCAAGATCCCCGGACAGCCGGTATGAACACTGAAGCTTTCTTT
TRBJ1-2,TRBD1,-,TRBV2,CASSRTGGRRSGYTF,TGTGCCAGCAGCCGGACAGGGGGGAGGCGTAGCGGCTACACCTTC
TRBJ2-3,-,-,TRBV28,CASRPLPRVSTDTQYF,TGTGCCAGCCGCCCCCTCCCCAGGGTTAGCACAGATACGCAGTATTTT
TRBJ1-4,-,-,TRBV21-1,CASSIGKGNEKLFF,TGTGCCAGCAGCATCGGAAAGGGGAACGAAAAACTGTTTTTT
TRBJ2-7,-,-,TRBV25-1,CASSSPGPRSSYEQYF,TGTGCCAGCAGCTCCCCAGGGCCTCGAAGCTCCTACGAGCAGTACTTC
TRBJ1-5,-,-,TRBV7-2,CASSLGGRGGQPQHF,TGTGCCAGCAGCTTGGGGGGGCGTGGGGGTCAGCCCCAGCATTTT
TRBJ1-1,-,-,TRBV27,CASSFLAKVSATEAFF,TGTGCCAGCAGTTTCCTTGCAAAGGTTAGCGCCACTGAAGCTTTCTTT
TRBJ2-3,TRBD2,-,TRBV7-3,CASSTLGRGGPDTQYF,TGTGCCAGCAGCACTTTGGGCCGGGGGGGCCCAGATACGCAGTATTTT
TRBJ2-7,-,-,TRBV28,CASSFPGSYEQYF,TGTGCCAGCAGTTTCCCAGGGTCCTACGAGCAGTACTTC
TRBJ2-6,-,-,TRBV19,CATCTGTGSSGANVLTF,TGTGCCACATGTACAGGGACGGGAAGCTCTGGGGCCAACGTCCTGACTTTC